The present entry profiles one TCR beta chain with its context. The data were obtained in a study of sequential checkpoint blockade in melanoma. On the study more broadly: First-line arms were nivolumab then ipilimumab, or the reverse, randomized 1:1. After both sequences, patients received maintenance nivolumab.

Stated treatment: randomized to nivolumab then ipilimumab (arm A) or the reverse (arm B). Live CD3+CD8+ CD19− CD56− cells were sorted from PBMCs. Measured with immunoSEQ multiplex PCR; TCRdb has only the in-frame clones, and not every one. The profile shows about 37,000 clones, 80% to 90% of them singletons. The CDR3 loop spans 14 amino acids. Trimming shortened V by 4 bases and J by 4 bases, and 13 bases separated the two germline ends. Germline CDR1 and CDR2: SGHRS and YFSETQ. This receptor was taken from a human donor with melanoma. The sample in question was CD8+ T cells sorted from blood (inferred from file names), obtained from a patient given nivolumab and ipilimumab in sequence. The gene calls are TRBV5-1 and TRBJ2-3; possibly TRBD2 for D (5 bases). The CDR3 sequence: CASSPLVGADTQYF. The CDR3 DNA sequence: TGCGCCAGCAGCCCTTTAGTCGGGGCAGATACGCAGTATTTT.